This entry lists 11 T cell receptor beta chains sequenced from one sample in a study of blood T cell repertoires in COVID-19. Repertoires were generated with immunoSEQ multiplex PCR, while TCRdb's copy carries only in-frame clones and drops some. The repertoire holds around 200,000 clones, with about 80% as singletons. Sequencing used peripheral blood. The receptors originated from a human donor with acute or convalescent COVID-19. The donor label of this sample is uncertain.

The chain combines TRBV10-1 with TRBJ2-3; 7 bases line up with TRBD2. Germline CDR1 WNHNN, CDR2 SYGVQD (reference sequence). The junction had 8 bases not matched to a gene; V was cut back by 9 bases and J by 2 bases. The CDR3 length is 14 residues. CDR3 loop: CASASGPPTDTQYF. The CDR3 DNA is TGCGCCAGTGCTAGCGGCCCCCCCACAGATACGCAGTATTTT.

V gene TRBV7-9 combines with J gene TRBJ2-7, with 8 bases that match TRBD1. V gave up 1 base and J gave up 2 bases; unmatched junction bases: 4. Germline CDR1 SEHNR, CDR2 FQNEAQ (reference sequence). The CDR3 sequence is 15 residues long. CDR3 residues: CASSLEAGGPYEQYF. In DNA, the CDR3 is TGTGCCAGCAGCTTAGAGGCAGGGGGCCCCTACGAGCAGTACTTC.

CDR3 residues: CASSGGDAYTYEQYF. The CDR3 DNA reads as TGTGCCAGCAGCGGAGGGGACGCTTATACCTACGAGCAGTACTTC. The chain uses TRBV5-6 and TRBJ2-7; D might be TRBD2 (6 bases). This CDR3 has 15 residues. V shed 4 bases and J shed 2 bases, with 16 bases lying between them. Germline V lookup: CDR1 SGHDT, CDR2 YYEEEE.

This chain uses TRBV2 with TRBJ1-3; weak D call: TRBD1 (6 bases). CDR1 is SNHLY, CDR2 FYNNEI, per germline. The V end lost 1 base, the J end lost 4 bases, and 11 bases lay between the germline ends. This CDR3 region has 15 residues. The CDR3 DNA is TGTGCCAGCAGTGAAGGCAGGGGTGAAGGAAACACCATATATTTT. Translation gives CASSEGRGEGNTIYF.

The V gene is TRBV19, the J gene TRBJ1-3; D gene unclear. CDR3 length: 13 amino acids. The germline gives CDR1 LNHDA, CDR2 SQIVND (reference sequence). The ends were cut back, 7 bases at V and 0 bases at J, with 7 bases in the middle. CDR3 DNA: TGTGCCAGTACCAGTTTCTCTGGAAACACCATATATTTT. Protein: CASTSFSGNTIYF.

CDR3 sequence (DNA): TGTGCCAGCAGCCCGACGGGGAACTATGGCTACACCTTC. It yields the protein CASSPTGNYGYTF. The chain recombines TRBV4-2 with TRBJ1-2; D is unclear. The germline CDR1 and CDR2 sequences are LGHNA and YNFKEQ. This CDR3 comprises 13 residues. Trimming removed 4 bases at V and 2 bases at J, with 8 bases between.

The chain couples TRBV7-8 to TRBJ1-5, with 7 bases matching TRBD1. J gave up 0 bases and V 1 base, and 6 bases lay outside the gene matches. The CDR3 totals 17 residues. From germline, CDR1 is SGHVS and CDR2 FQNEAQ. The CDR3 spells CASSLGYRGFSNQPQHF. CDR3 DNA sequence: TGTGCCAGCAGCTTAGGGTACAGGGGCTTTAGCAATCAGCCCCAGCATTTT.

V is TRBV9 and J is TRBJ2-6, with D possibly being TRBD1 (6 bases). The V gene's germline CDR1 is SGDLS and CDR2 YYNGEE. The CDR3 consists of 16 residues. Trimming shortened V by 4 bases and J by 0 bases, and 11 bases separated the two germline ends. The CDR3 DNA is TGTGCCAGCAGCCCCCGGACAGCCTCTGGGGCCAACGTCCTGACTTTC. Encoded protein: CASSPRTASGANVLTF.

CDR3 DNA: TGTGCCAGCAGCTACCGGACTAGCGGGGGGGGCTACGAGCAGTACTTC. Its translation: CASSYRTSGGGYEQYF. The J gene is TRBJ2-7, the V gene TRBV11-2, with 15 bases fitting TRBD2. The CDR3 totals 16 residues. Germline CDR1 and CDR2: SGHAT and FQNNGV. Trimming cost V 4 bases and J 3 bases; bases outside gene matches: 4.

The chain is built from TRBV5-6 and TRBJ2-7; maybe TRBD1 (5 bases). Germline V gives CDR1 SGHDT, CDR2 YYEEEE. Trimming stripped 7 bases from V and 3 bases from J, with 14 bases between. The CDR3 length is 13 residues. CDR3 bases: TGTGCCAGCGTTCTTAAGCAGGGCTACGAGCAGTACTTC. It translates to CASVLKQGYEQYF.

V gene TRBV28 combines with J gene TRBJ2-6, with TRBD2 matching over 7 bases. The CDR3 contains 16 residues. V gave up 6 bases and J gave up 3 bases; unmatched junction bases: 8. Germline V gene sequence: CDR1 MDHEN, CDR2 SYDVKM. CDR3 in DNA: TGTGCCAGCAGAGAAGGGAGGGGTGGTGGGGCCAACGTCCTGACTTTC. Protein sequence: CASREGRGGGANVLTF.